These 17 T cell receptor beta chains originate from one sample sequenced in a study of post-analysis software for immune sequencing data (dated by TCRdb to 2014 to 2015). The library was generated by PCR. TCRdb records Illumina HiSeq 2500 as the sequencer. Unique molecular identifiers were incorporated into TCR beta cDNA libraries to reduce PCR and sequencing biases. TCRdb cleaned the public reads at Q25 with fastp, built clones with MiXCR and kept in-frame beta chains. Each CDR3 protein appears once, grouped with its most common genes and DNA. The sample includes around 770,000 distinct CDR3 sequences, with roughly 50% observed a single time. Of the sample, just under 5% is held by the ten largest clones. Results the study describes overall, beyond this receptor: Patients showed significantly higher frequencies than controls for a few TRBV segments, among them TRBV5-6, TRBV5-1 and TRBV20-1.

Their cognate antigens are unknown. The specimen sequenced was blood. The receptors shown here come from a girl aged 10 to 17 with multiple sclerosis.

The chain links TRBV11-2 to TRBJ2-7; tentative D call: TRBD1 (6 bases). CDR1 SGHAT and CDR2 FQNNGV come from the germline V gene. The CDR3 is 16 residues long. Trimming took 0 bases from V and 2 from J, leaving 14 bases between them. For the CDR3, the DNA is TGTGCCAGCAGCTTAGAAAGGTTGGGGGCCCCCTACGAGCAGTACTTC. It codes for CASSLERLGAPYEQYF. The full variable domain, completed using reference TRBV11-2 and TRBJ2-7, is EAGVAQSPRYKIIEKRQSVAFWCNPISGHATLYWYQQILGQGPKLLIQFQNNGVVDDSQLPKDRFSAERLKGVDSTLKIQPAKLEDSAVYLCASSLERLGAPYEQYFGPGTRLTVT.

The V and J genes are TRBV27 and TRBJ2-7; maybe TRBD1 (6 bases). This CDR3 is built from 13 residues. Trimming stripped 2 bases from V and 2 bases from J, with 7 bases between. Germline CDR1 reads MNHEY; CDR2 reads SMNVEV (reference sequence). The CDR3 region is CASSLRGTYEQYF. In DNA form, the CDR3 reads TGTGCCAGCAGTTTAAGGGGGACCTACGAGCAGTACTTC.

This chain connects TRBV12-3 or TRBV12-4 to TRBJ2-2, with 10 bases fitting TRBD2. This CDR3 contains 16 residues. V lost 2 bases and J lost 6; bases outside the gene matches: 6. The CDR3 DNA reads TGTGCCAGCAGTTTATTGATAGCGGGAGGTTCCGGGGAGCTGTTTTTT. It is translated as CASSLLIAGGSGELFF.

J is TRBJ2-1 and V is TRBV20-1; perhaps TRBD2 as D (6 bases). Trimming cost V 3 bases and J 1 base, with 13 bases left between them. The CDR3 is 15 residues long. Germline CDR1 is DFQATT and CDR2 is SNEGSKA (reference sequence). DNA for the CDR3: TGCAGTGCTAGTGATGGCGGGATTTCCTACAATGAGCAGTTCTTC. It yields the protein CSASDGGISYNEQFF.

The chain links TRBV11-2 to TRBJ2-1; D may be TRBD1 (6 bases). This CDR3 spans 13 amino acids. The germline CDR1 and CDR2 sequences are SGHAT and FQNNGV. Trimming pared 6 bases from V and 2 bases from J, leaving 8 bases between. CDR3 loop: CASRRTAYNEQFF. The CDR3 nucleotides read TGTGCCAGCAGGAGGACAGCCTACAATGAGCAGTTCTTC.

The chain uses TRBV21-1 and TRBJ2-5; TRBD2, the table's D call, lacks a check against the DNA. TRBV21-1 is a known pseudogene. The CDR3 has 17 amino acids. The CDR3 spells CASSSPIAGDRGETQYF. The DNA for the CDR3 is TGTGCCAGCAGCAGCCCTATAGCGGGAGACCGGGGGGAGACCCAGTACTTC.

This clonotype was detected a few times. The chain combines TRBV24-1 with TRBJ2-7; TRBD1 might be the D (6 bases). The V end lost 3 bases, the J end lost 0 bases, and 14 bases lay between the germline ends. This CDR3 is 16 amino acids long. The germline gives CDR1 KGHDR, CDR2 SFDVKD. Here the CDR3 DNA reads TGTGCCACCAGTGATCCTAGGACAGCGAACTCCTACGAGCAGTACTTC. As protein: CATSDPRTANSYEQYF.

The chain employs TRBV7-9 and TRBJ2-7, with D possibly called TRBD1 or TRBD2 (5 bases each). V dropped 5 bases and J dropped 4 bases, with 15 bases sitting between them. This CDR3 region has 14 residues. From germline, CDR1 is SEHNR and CDR2 FQNEAQ (reference sequence). CDR3 in amino acids: CASSREGKGYEQYF. Here the CDR3 DNA reads TGTGCCAGCAGCCGAGAGGGGAAGGGATACGAGCAGTACTTC.

This clonotype was picked up a small number of times. J is TRBJ2-7 and V is TRBV6-6; 12 nucleotides match TRBD2. The germline V gene has CDR1 MNHNY and CDR2 SVGAGI (reference sequence). There are 15 residues in the CDR3. With 7 bases clipped from V and 5 bases from J, the junction kept 9 bases outside the gene matches. This chain's CDR3 is CASTTTSGRYNEQYF. The CDR3 DNA follows: TGTGCCAGCACCACAACTAGCGGGAGGTACAACGAGCAGTACTTC.

The chain recombines TRBV29-1 with TRBJ1-5; TRBD1 aligns across 7 bases. Trimming took 7 bases from V and 0 from J; bases not matched to a gene: 9. Germline V CDR1 and CDR2: SQVTM, ANQGSEA. The CDR3 contains 15 residues. DNA for the CDR3: TGCAGCGCCAGGACAGGAACAGATAGCAATCAGCCCCAGCATTTT. Translated, it gives CSARTGTDSNQPQHF.

This rearrangement joins TRBV6-6 to TRBJ2-5; TRBD1 aligns across 9 bases. This CDR3 is 14 amino acids long. The V gene end was trimmed by 7 bases and the J gene end by 8 bases; junction bases not matched to a gene: 11. Germline CDR1 MNHNY, CDR2 SVGAGI (reference sequence). DNA for the CDR3: TGTGCCAGCATCAAGGACAGGGGTGTCAGTACCCAGTACTTC. It is translated as CASIKDRGVSTQYF.

The CDR3 protein is CASRFPRGPYEQYF. The CDR3 DNA is TGTGCCAGCAGGTTCCCGCGGGGGCCTTACGAGCAGTACTTC. The chain links TRBV28 to TRBJ2-7; D may be TRBD2 (7 bases). Trimming took 6 bases from V and 4 from J, leaving 16 bases between them. The germline CDR1 and CDR2 sequences are MDHEN and SYDVKM. CDR3 length equals 14 residues.

The chain joins TRBV12-3 or TRBV12-4 to TRBJ2-7; 8 bases fit TRBD2. The CDR3 sequence is 16 residues long. Losses at the gene ends were 6 bases for V and 2 bases for J; bases not matched to a gene: 12. The DNA for the CDR3 is TGTGCCAGCAGCCCCGACCTTAGCGGGACCCCCTACGAGCAGTACTTC. As protein: CASSPDLSGTPYEQYF.

This rearrangement joins TRBV10-3 to TRBJ2-7; perhaps D is TRBD1 or TRBD2 (5 bases each). V lost 8 bases to trimming and J lost 2 bases, with 13 bases between them. Germline V gives CDR1 ENHRY, CDR2 SYGVKD. The CDR3 sequence is 13 residues long. The CDR3 DNA sequence: TGTGCCATCGCTGGGGGAGAACCCTACGAGCAGTACTTC. Amino acid sequence: CAIAGGEPYEQYF.

As regards this clonotype: The junction and the germline gene differ at one end; a read error may be behind it. This sequence joins TRBV14 and TRBJ2-1; 11 nucleotides match TRBD1. The J call is in doubt because the DNA end fits TRBJ2-7 better. The CDR3 length is 16 residues. Per the germline V gene, CDR1 is SGHDN and CDR2 is FVKESK. CDR3: CAGSQRPGQGVYEQYF. The CDR3 DNA sequence: TGTGCCGGCAGCCAGAGACCGGGACAGGGGGTCTACGAGCAGTACTTC.

The J gene is TRBJ2-3, the V gene TRBV7-2; no reliable D call. This CDR3 is built from 14 residues. The germline V gene encodes CDR1 SGHTA and CDR2 FQGNSA. Deletions cut 1 base from V and 5 bases from J, with 10 bases between. The CDR3 sequence is CASSLDTSIDTQYF. The CDR3 DNA is TGTGCCAGCAGCTTAGATACTTCTATAGATACGCAGTATTTT.

This clonotype occurred a few times. The chain joins TRBV3-1 to TRBJ2-5; D uncertain. This CDR3 is 13 amino acids long. V lost 3 bases and J lost 5, with 10 bases in between. Looked up from germline, CDR1 is LGHDT and CDR2 is YNNKEL (reference sequence). CDR3 protein: CASSHQAWETQYF. The CDR3 DNA reads as TGTGCCAGCAGCCATCAGGCTTGGGAGACCCAGTACTTC.